Each of the 19 T cell receptor beta chains below was sequenced from the same sample in a study of T-cell reconstitution after alpha-beta-depleted transplantation in children. Using unique molecular identifiers, the investigators prepared the TCRbeta library. MiXCR, run by TCRdb on the PCR reads, gives a single entry per CDR3 protein. The sample consists of 90,000 to 100,000 distinct CDR3 sequences, less than 25% of them appearing once. The sequencing here drew on PBMCs, taken before TCRalphabeta/CD19-depleted stem cell transplant. The receptors were sampled from a boy under 10 years old with acute lymphoblastic leukemia, due to receive a stem cell transplant.

A few counts support this clonotype. The chain is built from TRBV7-2 and TRBJ2-2; no firm D call. This CDR3 comprises 15 residues. The ends were cut back, 2 bases at V and 6 bases at J, with 13 bases in the middle. Germline loops: CDR1 SGHTA, CDR2 FQGNSA. The CDR3 protein is CASSLMFRAPGELFF. The DNA for the CDR3 is TGTGCCAGCAGCTTAATGTTCCGTGCCCCCGGGGAGCTGTTTTTT. Full variable domain (remainder filled in from reference TRBV7-2 and TRBJ2-2): GAGVSQSPSNKVTEKGKDVELRCDPISGHTALYWYRQSLGQGLEFLIYFQGNSAPDKSGLPSDRFSAERTGGSVSTLTIQRTQQEDSAVYLCASSLMFRAPGELFFGEGSRLTVL.

The chain combines TRBV10-3 with TRBJ2-5; perhaps TRBD2 as D (5 bases). There are 13 residues in the CDR3. The germline gives CDR1 ENHRY, CDR2 SYGVKD. Trimming cost V 6 bases and J 0 bases, with 8 bases left between them. Here the CDR3 reads CAIRAGNQETQYF. CDR3 coding DNA: TGTGCCATCAGGGCCGGGAACCAAGAGACCCAGTACTTC.

In this sample, this clonotype turned up many times. The chain combines TRBV27 with TRBJ2-7, with D maybe TRBD2 (5 bases). Trimming removed 3 bases at V and 6 bases at J, with 9 bases between. The CDR3 covers 12 residues. In germline, CDR1 is MNHEY, CDR2 SMNVEV (reference sequence). The CDR3 nucleotides read TGTGCCAGCAGTTTTGAGGGCCGCGAGCAGTACTTC. Residues: CASSFEGREQYF.

This chain links TRBV7-2 with TRBJ2-1; D call uncertain. Germline CDR1 reads SGHTA; CDR2 reads FQGNSA. The germline V and J ends were trimmed by 2 bases and 6 bases, with 14 bases remaining between them. This CDR3 contains 15 residues. The CDR3 sequence is CASSLPVGQLNEQFF. In nucleotides, the CDR3 is TGTGCCAGCAGCTTACCCGTTGGGCAGCTCAATGAGCAGTTCTTC.

Here the CDR3 reads CASSYTSRSGANVLTF. The CDR3 DNA reads TGTGCCAGCAGTTACACATCGCGCTCTGGGGCCAACGTCCTGACTTTC. The V call is TRBV12-3 or TRBV12-4, the J call TRBJ2-6, with D hard to call. V lost 4 bases to trimming and J lost 0 bases, with 10 bases between them. This CDR3 region has 16 residues.

The rearrangement joins TRBV5-1 to TRBJ2-1; D is perhaps TRBD2 (5 bases). V lost 0 bases and J lost 12, with 16 bases in between. Germline V gene sequence: CDR1 SGHRS, CDR2 YFSETQ. This CDR3 contains 14 residues. CDR3 nucleotides: TGCGCCAGCAGCTTGGGTGGTCCGGGAAGACGGCAGTTCTTC. Encoded protein: CASSLGGPGRRQFF. Filled out from reference TRBV5-1 and TRBJ2-1, the complete variable domain reads KAGVTQTPRYLIKTRGQQVTLSCSPISGHRSVSWYQQTPGQGLQFLFEYFSETQRNKGNFPGRFSGRQFSNSRSEMNVSTLELGDSALYLCASSLGGPGRRQFFGPGTRLTVL.

The genes are TRBV27 and TRBJ1-6; weak D call: TRBD1 (5 bases). This CDR3 region has 16 residues. V lost 2 bases and J 0 bases, leaving 8 bases between the germline ends. CDR1 and CDR2 from the germline V gene are MNHEY and SMNVEV (reference sequence). CDR3 nucleotides: TGTGCCAGCAGTTTAGGGGCGCGCTCCTATAATTCACCCCTCCACTTT. Its protein is CASSLGARSYNSPLHF.

The table lists this clonotype with a few counts. V gene TRBV20-1 combines with J gene TRBJ2-5; D unclear. The CDR3 length is 11 residues. The V end was cut by 6 bases, the J end by 3 bases, with 8 bases between. From germline, CDR1 is DFQATT and CDR2 SNEGSKA (reference sequence). CDR3 sequence: CSARPEETQYF. DNA for the CDR3: TGCAGTGCGCGCCCGGAAGAGACCCAGTACTTC.

This clonotype has more than one count but fewer than ten. This rearrangement joins TRBV6-5 to TRBJ2-1; D gene ambiguous. Germline-derived CDR1 and CDR2 are MNHEY and SVGAGI. The CDR3 is 15 residues long. Trimming removed 2 bases at V and 0 bases at J, with 8 bases between. CDR3 in amino acids: CASSYNRYSYNEQFF. As DNA, the CDR3 is TGTGCCAGCAGTTACAACCGTTACTCCTACAATGAGCAGTTCTTC.

There are a few counts of this clonotype. The chain carries TRBV7-2 and TRBJ2-1; 7 bases align to TRBD2. Per the germline V gene, CDR1 is SGHTA and CDR2 is FQGNSA. The CDR3 runs to 15 residues. V lost 1 base to trimming and J lost 2 bases; unmatched junction nucleotides: 2. In nucleotides, the CDR3 is TGTGCCAGCAGCTTAGGCGGGAGCCCCTACAATGAGCAGTTCTTC. Its translation: CASSLGGSPYNEQFF. The full variable domain, rest sourced from reference TRBV7-2 and TRBJ2-1, is GAGVSQSPSNKVTEKGKDVELRCDPISGHTALYWYRQSLGQGLEFLIYFQGNSAPDKSGLPSDRFSAERTGGSVSTLTIQRTQQEDSAVYLCASSLGGSPYNEQFFGPGTRLTVL.

This clonotype has just a few counts. V is TRBV12-3 or TRBV12-4 and J is TRBJ2-7, with 7 bases that match TRBD1. The CDR3 covers 15 residues. The V segment lost 6 bases and the J segment 0 bases; nucleotides outside the gene matches: 8. The chain's CDR3 is CASRRGPVGSYEQYF. The CDR3 bases are TGTGCCAGCAGGAGGGGGCCCGTCGGCTCCTACGAGCAGTACTTC.

This chain joins TRBV5-1 and TRBJ2-1; D is unclear. Trimming took off 3 bases at V and 4 bases at J, with 11 bases between the two ends. CDR1 SGHRS and CDR2 YFSETQ come from the germline V gene. The CDR3 has 14 residues. This CDR3 is CASSSARVYNEQFF. In DNA form, the CDR3 reads TGCGCCAGCAGCTCGGCACGAGTTTACAATGAGCAGTTCTTC.

The chain has TRBV3-1 and TRBJ2-7; 9 bases match TRBD2. CDR1 LGHDT and CDR2 YNNKEL come from the germline V gene (reference sequence). The CDR3 sequence is 17 residues long. V lost 2 bases and J lost 0; bases outside the gene matches: 8. The DNA of the CDR3 is TGTGCCAGCAGCCAATTGACTAGCGGAGGGCGCTCCTACGAGCAGTACTTC. This gives the protein CASSQLTSGGRSYEQYF.

This clonotype was found a few times. This sequence joins TRBV5-1 and TRBJ1-2; perhaps TRBD1 as D (6 bases). V lost 0 bases, J lost 8 bases, and 14 bases lay in between. Germline V CDR1 and CDR2: SGHRS, YFSETQ. The CDR3 sequence is 14 residues long. The CDR3 sequence: CASSLDRVSSGYTF. The CDR3 DNA sequence: TGCGCCAGCAGCTTGGACAGGGTGAGTTCCGGCTACACCTTC.

There are many counts of this clonotype. The V call is TRBV20-1, the J call TRBJ2-2, with D possibly TRBD1 on 6 matching bases. This CDR3 is built from 15 residues. Germline CDR1 is DFQATT and CDR2 is SNEGSKA (reference sequence). Trimming left V 5 bases short and J 2 bases short, with 15 bases between. The CDR3 sequence: CSAETRDTNTGELFF. CDR3 DNA: TGCAGTGCTGAAACCCGGGACACCAACACCGGGGAGCTGTTTTTT.

This clonotype was observed many times. V and J are TRBV19 and TRBJ2-5; possible D gene TRBD2, 5 bases. V lost 5 bases and J 5 bases, leaving 15 bases between the germline ends. The CDR3 is 14 residues long. Germline CDR1 reads LNHDA; CDR2 reads SQIVND (reference sequence). CDR3 nucleotide sequence: TGTGCCAGTAGTGGGAACGGACTGGTGGAGACCCAGTACTTC. This sequence encodes CASSGNGLVETQYF.

This clonotype occurred many times. The gene calls are TRBV18 and TRBJ2-5, with 9 positions matching TRBD1. V lost 6 bases to trimming and J lost 5 bases; unmatched junction nucleotides: 10. The CDR3 spans 15 residues. In germline, CDR1 is KGHSH, CDR2 LQKENI. CDR3 residues: CASSPGTGFLETQYF. The DNA of the CDR3 is TGTGCCAGCTCCCCCGGGACAGGGTTTCTGGAGACCCAGTACTTC.

The chain has TRBV11-1 and TRBJ2-3; 11 bases fit TRBD2. This CDR3 region has 16 residues. Germline V gene sequence: CDR1 SGHAT, CDR2 FQDESV (reference sequence). Unmatched junction bases numbered 5, after V lost 5 bases and J lost 1 base. For the CDR3, the DNA is TGTGCCAGCAGCCTGGGACTAGCGGAGGGCACAGATACGCAGTATTTT. Translation: CASSLGLAEGTDTQYF.

This clonotype showed up many times. This chain links TRBV7-2 with TRBJ2-3; the D gene is possibly TRBD2 (5 bases). Germline V lookup: CDR1 SGHTA, CDR2 FQGNSA. V lost 5 bases, J lost 3 bases, and 21 bases lay in between. The CDR3 has 17 residues. CDR3 nucleotide sequence: TGTGCCAGCAGCCCAGGCTTCCAGCGGAGTTTTACAGATACGCAGTATTTT. Translation: CASSPGFQRSFTDTQYF.